Shown below are 26 T cell receptor beta chains from a single sample sequenced in a study of lymphopenia after photon versus proton radiotherapy (dated by TCRdb to between 2018 and 2021). The library came from the immunoSEQ multiplex PCR assay. The table was pulled from immuneACCESS by TCRdb, which kept in-frame rearrangements only. Such tables lose some clones; where checked, under half of the loss comes from unresolved V genes, and the rest has no known cause. The sample includes about 39,000 clones, with about 94% observed a single time. The ten largest clones take up roughly 15% of the sample. The source was peripheral blood, collected from a patient treated with photon-based radiotherapy. The receptors derive from a man in his 60s with cholangiocarcinoma.

The chain carries TRBV7-2 and TRBJ1-6, with 8 bases that match TRBD1. Germline V lookup: CDR1 SGHTA, CDR2 FQGNSA. The CDR3 has 14 residues. V trimming: 6 bases; J trimming: 10 bases; junction bases outside the gene matches: 8. Here the CDR3 reads CASSLPGGESPLHF. The CDR3 DNA sequence: TGTGCCAGCAGTTTACCAGGGGGCGAATCACCCCTCCACTTT.

The chain has TRBV2 and TRBJ1-3; D gene unclear. The germline V gene encodes CDR1 SNHLY and CDR2 FYNNEI. With 5 bases removed from V and 0 bases from J, the gap between germline ends came to 5 bases. The CDR3 spans 13 residues. CDR3 sequence (DNA): TGTGCCAGCAGTCGGATCTCTGGAAACACCATATATTTT. Residues: CASSRISGNTIYF.

In its sample, this clone was seen once. The chain couples TRBV28 to TRBJ1-4; D might be TRBD1 (5 bases). CDR3 length equals 14 residues. The germline V gene encodes CDR1 MDHEN and CDR2 SYDVKM. Trimming took off 4 bases at V and 8 bases at J, with 14 bases between the two ends. The CDR3 bases are TGTGCCAGCAGTTCCGGGGGGTCCCTGGAAAAACTGTTTTTT. Its protein product is CASSSGGSLEKLFF.

DNA of the CDR3: TGTGCCATCGAGACCGGGACAGGGACCTACGAGCAGTACTTC. Its protein product is CAIETGTGTYEQYF. The gene calls are TRBV28 and TRBJ2-5; 9 bases are a match to TRBD1. The last part of the DNA fits TRBJ2-7 better; the J call may be wrong. The germline V gene encodes CDR1 MDHEN and CDR2 SYDVKM. The CDR3 is 14 residues long.

The rearrangement uses TRBV11-3 and TRBJ2-7, with 8 bases identical to TRBD2. CDR1 and CDR2 from the germline V gene are SGHNT and YENEEA. Losses at the gene ends were 8 bases for V and 4 bases for J; bases not matched to a gene: 13. The CDR3 runs 15 residues. CDR3 sequence reads: CASAPRAGGPYEQYF. The CDR3 DNA sequence: TGTGCCAGCGCGCCGCGGGCGGGGGGTCCTTACGAGCAGTACTTC.

The chain has TRBV27 and TRBJ2-7; 10 bases match TRBD1. V lost 10 bases, J lost 7 bases, and 10 bases stayed unmatched. CDR1 MNHEY and CDR2 SMNVEV come from the germline V gene (reference sequence). CDR3 length: 13 residues. Written as DNA, the CDR3 is TGTGCCAAAGGACAGGGGGGTCGTGGAGAGCAGTACTTC. Protein product: CAKGQGGRGEQYF.

This chain links TRBV11-1 with TRBJ1-1; D remains ambiguous. Trimming shortened V by 5 bases and J by 5 bases, and 9 bases separated the two germline ends. The CDR3 has 12 residues. The germline V gene encodes CDR1 SGHAT and CDR2 FQDESV (reference sequence). CDR3 protein: CASSPLWTEAFF. DNA for the CDR3: TGTGCCAGCAGCCCACTGTGGACTGAAGCTTTCTTT.

The table lists this clone with a few counts. The chain uses TRBV6-4 and TRBJ2-1; 9 bases fit TRBD1. V trimming: 0 bases; J trimming: 6 bases; junction bases outside the gene matches: 0. Germline CDR1 MRHNA, CDR2 SNTAGT. This CDR3 is built from 14 residues. The CDR3 DNA follows: TGTGCCAGCAGTGACTCGACAGGGGGCAATGAGCAGTTCTTC. It yields the protein CASSDSTGGNEQFF.

J is TRBJ1-3 and V is TRBV10-3; D might be TRBD1 (6 bases). The CDR3 covers 12 residues. Germline V CDR1 and CDR2: ENHRY, SYGVKD. V dropped 9 bases and J dropped 4 bases, with 10 bases sitting between them. DNA of the CDR3: TGTGCCATGAAGGACAGAGGAAACACCATATATTTT. It is translated as CAMKDRGNTIYF.

This chain connects TRBV18 to TRBJ2-2; D might be TRBD1 (5 bases). The CDR3 has 16 amino acids. The V end lost 3 bases, the J end lost 2 bases, and 13 bases lay between the germline ends. Germline V gene lookup returns CDR1 KGHSH and CDR2 LQKENI. CDR3 amino acids: CASSPLVQGNTGELFF. In DNA, the CDR3 is TGTGCCAGCTCACCCCTCGTTCAGGGAAACACCGGGGAGCTGTTTTTT.

The rearrangement uses TRBV19 and TRBJ2-2, with 10 bases matching TRBD2. There are 17 residues in the CDR3. Germline assignment: CDR1 LNHDA and CDR2 SQIVND (reference sequence). J was trimmed by 4 bases and V by 7 bases; bases with no gene match: 12. CDR3 in DNA: TGTGCCAGTACTACACGTAGCGGGGGGACCCTCACCGGGGAGCTGTTTTTT. Residues: CASTTRSGGTLTGELFF.

The V call is TRBV2, the J call TRBJ1-1; 7 bases align to TRBD1. Germline-derived CDR1 and CDR2 are SNHLY and FYNNEI. The CDR3 loop spans 13 amino acids. J lost 6 bases, V lost 7 bases, and 8 bases had no gene match. CDR3 protein: CASTERQGAEAFF. The CDR3 DNA follows: TGTGCCAGCACTGAGAGACAGGGCGCTGAAGCTTTCTTT. Full variable domain (missing parts from reference TRBV2 and TRBJ1-1): EPEVTQTPSHQVTQMGQEVILRCVPISNHLYFYWYRQILGQKVEFLVSFYNNEISEKSEIFDDQFSVERPDGSNFTLKIRSTKLEDSAMYFCASTERQGAEAFFGQGTRLTVV.

As to this clone: Other DNA sequences in the same sample also yield this CDR3. The chain combines TRBV28 with TRBJ1-5; tentative D call: TRBD1 (6 bases). V was clipped by 5 bases and J by 5 bases, with 16 bases between them. This CDR3 spans 15 amino acids. Germline loops: CDR1 MDHEN, CDR2 SYDVKM. CDR3 residues: CASSLWGGADQPQHF. The CDR3 DNA reads TGTGCCAGCAGTCTTTGGGGGGGCGCGGATCAGCCCCAGCATTTT.

The CDR3 here is CASSAGLASTTDTQYF. CDR3 DNA sequence: TGTGCCAGCAGCGCCGGACTAGCGAGCACCACAGATACGCAGTATTTT. The V and J genes are TRBV7-9 and TRBJ2-3; 9 bases align to TRBD2. Germline V CDR1 and CDR2: SEHNR, FQNEAQ (reference sequence). CDR3 length equals 16 residues. J gave up 2 bases and V 5 bases, and 8 bases lay outside the gene matches.

The rearrangement joins TRBV7-2 to TRBJ1-2; 9 bases agree with TRBD1. Trimming removed 5 bases from V and 0 bases from J; junction bases left unmatched: 10. CDR1 is SGHTA and CDR2 is FQGNSA in the germline V gene. This CDR3 spans 17 amino acids. The CDR3 protein is CASSITGGAVTNYGYTF. As DNA, the CDR3 is TGTGCCAGCAGCATAACAGGGGGCGCGGTGACTAACTATGGCTACACCTTC.

This clone was seen only a few times. The V gene is TRBV6-5, the J gene TRBJ2-7, with 11 bases aligning to TRBD1. The CDR3 contains 15 residues. Unmatched junction bases numbered 4, after V lost 2 bases and J lost 4 bases. Germline V gives CDR1 MNHEY, CDR2 SVGAGI. The CDR3 DNA follows: TGTGCCAGCAGTTACGCGGGACAGGGGGGATACGAGCAGTACTTC. Translating gives CASSYAGQGGYEQYF.

This chain connects TRBV6-5 to TRBJ1-5; possibly TRBD1 for D (5 bases). The germline V gene encodes CDR1 MNHEY and CDR2 SVGAGI. The CDR3 spans 15 residues. Trimming left V 0 bases short and J 6 bases short, with 12 bases between. The CDR3, as DNA: TGTGCCAGCAGTTACTCTGGCAGGGTTGGTCAGCCCCAGCATTTT. It encodes CASSYSGRVGQPQHF.

The V call is TRBV29-1, the J call TRBJ2-1, with 10 bases identical to TRBD2. Germline values: CDR1 SQVTM, CDR2 ANQGSEA. This CDR3 has 14 residues. Germline trimming cut 2 bases from V and 9 bases from J; bases unmatched to any gene: 7. DNA for the CDR3: TGCAGCGTTGAATGGCTAGCGGGAGCGGCTGAGCAGTTCTTC. Translated, it gives CSVEWLAGAAEQFF.

V usage is TRBV7-7 and J usage is TRBJ2-7; 8 bases are shared with TRBD1. CDR1 is SSHAT and CDR2 is FNYEAQ in the germline V gene (reference sequence). With 5 bases clipped from V and 3 bases from J, the junction kept 6 bases outside the gene matches. The CDR3 spans 14 residues. The CDR3 DNA reads as TGTGCCAGCAGCCTCGGACAGGGAGGCTACGAGCAGTACTTC. Translating gives CASSLGQGGYEQYF.

The gene calls are TRBV28 and TRBJ2-5; perhaps TRBD1 as D (5 bases). Germline loops: CDR1 MDHEN, CDR2 SYDVKM. The CDR3 covers 11 residues. The V end lost 6 bases, the J end lost 5 bases, and 7 bases lay between the germline ends. CDR3 nucleotide sequence: TGTGCCAGCAGCAGGGTGGAGACCCAGTACTTC. Translation: CASSRVETQYF.

As DNA, the CDR3 is TGTGCCAGCAGTCCGGGTATGGGGGCCCTCACCGACTACGAGCAGTACTTC. The encoded protein is CASSPGMGALTDYEQYF. J is TRBJ2-7 and V is TRBV25-1, with D possibly matching TRBD1 (6 bases). Trimming took 5 bases from V and 3 from J, leaving 23 bases between them. Germline V gives CDR1 MGHDK, CDR2 SYGVNS. CDR3 length: 17 amino acids.

The chain carries TRBV2 and TRBJ2-1; TRBD2 might be the D (5 bases). The V end lost 4 bases, the J end lost 4 bases, and 11 bases lay between the germline ends. The CDR3 extends over 14 amino acids. Germline CDR1 SNHLY, CDR2 FYNNEI. CDR3 in DNA: TGTGCCAGCAGTGTGGACCGCGGGTACAATGAGCAGTTCTTC. Amino acids: CASSVDRGYNEQFF.

CDR3 sequence (DNA): TGTGCCAGCAGTGACGGAGGCGAAGAGACCCAGTACTTC. It encodes CASSDGGEETQYF. The chain uses TRBV2 and TRBJ2-5, with D perhaps TRBD2 (5 bases). V lost 3 bases, J lost 3 bases, and 8 bases lay in between. Per germline, CDR1 SNHLY and CDR2 FYNNEI. There are 13 residues in the CDR3. The complete variable domain, with remaining parts taken from reference TRBV2 and TRBJ2-5, reads EPEVTQTPSHQVTQMGQEVILRCVPISNHLYFYWYRQILGQKVEFLVSFYNNEISEKSEIFDDQFSVERPDGSNFTLKIRSTKLEDSAMYFCASSDGGEETQYFGPGTRLLVL.

The rearrangement links TRBV11-3 to TRBJ2-1; TRBD1 might be the D (6 bases). Germline CDR1 is SGHNT and CDR2 is YENEEA. The CDR3 covers 15 residues. V shed 4 bases and J shed 1 base, with 11 bases lying between them. CDR3 sequence reads: CASSYRGGSYNEQFF. The CDR3 DNA reads as TGTGCCAGCAGCTATCGAGGGGGTTCCTACAATGAGCAGTTCTTC.

J is TRBJ2-7 and V is TRBV7-2, with D tentatively TRBD2 (5 bases). The germline CDR1 and CDR2 sequences are SGHTA and FQGNSA. Trimming removed 6 bases from V and 3 bases from J, with 15 bases in between. This CDR3 region has 14 residues. The chain's CDR3 is CASSQELVVYEQYF. In nucleotides, the CDR3 is TGTGCCAGCAGTCAAGAACTAGTTGTCTACGAGCAGTACTTC.

The CDR3 sequence: CASSPGGADYGYTF. The CDR3 bases are TGCGCCAGCAGCCCAGGGGGCGCAGACTATGGCTACACCTTC. The chain carries TRBV5-1 and TRBJ1-2; 8 positions agree with TRBD1. Unmatched junction bases numbered 5, after V lost 4 bases and J lost 3 bases. Germline V CDR1 and CDR2: SGHRS, YFSETQ. The CDR3 consists of 14 residues.